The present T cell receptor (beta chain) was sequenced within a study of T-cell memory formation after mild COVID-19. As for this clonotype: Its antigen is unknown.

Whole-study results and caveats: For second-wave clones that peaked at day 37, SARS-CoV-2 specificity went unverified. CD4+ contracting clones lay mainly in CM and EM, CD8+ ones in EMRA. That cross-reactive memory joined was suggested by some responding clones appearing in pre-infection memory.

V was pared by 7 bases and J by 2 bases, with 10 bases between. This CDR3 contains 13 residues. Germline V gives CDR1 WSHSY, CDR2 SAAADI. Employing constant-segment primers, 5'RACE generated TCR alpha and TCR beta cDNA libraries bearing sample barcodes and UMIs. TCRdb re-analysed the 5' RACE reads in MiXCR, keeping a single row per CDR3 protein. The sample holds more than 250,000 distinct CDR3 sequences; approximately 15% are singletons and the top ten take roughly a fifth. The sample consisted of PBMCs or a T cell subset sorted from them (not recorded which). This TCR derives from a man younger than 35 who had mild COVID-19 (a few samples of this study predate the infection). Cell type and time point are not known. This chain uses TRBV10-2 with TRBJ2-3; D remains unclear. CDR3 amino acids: CASIGPNTDTQYF. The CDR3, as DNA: TGCGCCAGCATCGGACCGAACACAGATACGCAGTATTTT.